Included here is one T cell receptor beta chain sequence, with context. V dropped 5 bases and J dropped 10; count of bases not matched to a gene: 10. Germline V CDR1 and CDR2: SGHVS, FQNEAQ. This CDR3 comprises 13 residues. The sample originates from a study of shared clonotypes between healthy human individuals. Repertoires were generated with immunoSEQ multiplex PCR, while TCRdb's copy carries only in-frame clones and drops some. The table records roughly 500,000 clones, 90% to 97% of them present only once. The TCR was taken from a woman aged 30 to 39 in good health. Sequenced input: naive CD4+ T cells sorted from blood. As to subset: CD45RA+ positively selected. This chain joins TRBV7-8 and TRBJ1-2, with 7 bases matching TRBD1. CDR3 coding DNA: TGTGCCAGCAGCCACAGGGGATCGGGTGACTACACCTTC. Its protein is CASSHRGSGDYTF.